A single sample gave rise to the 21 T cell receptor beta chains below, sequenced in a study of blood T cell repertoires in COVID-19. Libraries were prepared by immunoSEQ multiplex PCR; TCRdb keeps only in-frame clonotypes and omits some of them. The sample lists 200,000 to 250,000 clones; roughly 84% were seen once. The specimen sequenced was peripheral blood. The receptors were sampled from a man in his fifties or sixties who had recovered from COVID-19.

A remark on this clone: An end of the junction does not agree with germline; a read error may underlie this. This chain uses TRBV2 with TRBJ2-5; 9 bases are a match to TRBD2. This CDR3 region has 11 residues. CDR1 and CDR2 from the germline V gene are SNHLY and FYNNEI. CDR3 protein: CSSLAGETQYF. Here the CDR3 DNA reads TGCTCCTCACTAGCGGGAGAGACCCAGTACTTC.

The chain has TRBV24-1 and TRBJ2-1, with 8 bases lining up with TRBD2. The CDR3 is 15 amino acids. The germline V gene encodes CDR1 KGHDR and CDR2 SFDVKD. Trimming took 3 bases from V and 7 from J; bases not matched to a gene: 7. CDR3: CATSDRASGRNEQFF. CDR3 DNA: TGTGCCACCAGTGATAGGGCTAGCGGGCGTAATGAGCAGTTCTTC.

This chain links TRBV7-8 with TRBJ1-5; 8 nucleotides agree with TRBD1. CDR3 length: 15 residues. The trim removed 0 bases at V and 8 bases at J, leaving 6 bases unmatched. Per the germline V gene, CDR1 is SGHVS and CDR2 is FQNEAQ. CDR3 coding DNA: TGTGCCAGCAGCTTAGCTCCTGACAGGGGAAAGCCCCAGCATTTT. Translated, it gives CASSLAPDRGKPQHF.

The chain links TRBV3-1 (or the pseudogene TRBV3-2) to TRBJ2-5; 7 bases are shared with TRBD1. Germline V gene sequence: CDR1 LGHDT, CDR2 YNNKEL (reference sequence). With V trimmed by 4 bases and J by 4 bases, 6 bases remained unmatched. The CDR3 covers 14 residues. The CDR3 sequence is CASSPQGVRETQYF. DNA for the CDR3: TGTGCCAGCAGCCCTCAGGGGGTCAGAGAGACCCAGTACTTC.

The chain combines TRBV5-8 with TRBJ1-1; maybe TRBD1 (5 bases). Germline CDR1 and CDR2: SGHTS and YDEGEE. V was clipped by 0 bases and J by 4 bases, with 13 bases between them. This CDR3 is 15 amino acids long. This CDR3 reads CASSLEGHKGTEAFF. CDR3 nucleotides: TGTGCCAGCAGCTTGGAGGGGCACAAGGGCACTGAAGCTTTCTTT.

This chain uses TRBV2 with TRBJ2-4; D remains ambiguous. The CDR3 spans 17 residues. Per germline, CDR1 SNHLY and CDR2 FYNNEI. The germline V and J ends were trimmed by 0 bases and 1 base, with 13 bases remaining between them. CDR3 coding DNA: TGTGCCAGCAGTGAAGCGCTTCCTGCGTCCGCCAAAAACATTCAGTACTTC. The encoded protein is CASSEALPASAKNIQYF.

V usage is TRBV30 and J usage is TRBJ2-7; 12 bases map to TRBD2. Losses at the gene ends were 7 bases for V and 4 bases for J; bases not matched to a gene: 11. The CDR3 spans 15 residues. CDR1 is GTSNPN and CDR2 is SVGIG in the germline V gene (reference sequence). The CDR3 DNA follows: TGTGCCTCCTACCCGACTAGCGGGAGAGTGTACGAGCAGTACTTC. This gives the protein CASYPTSGRVYEQYF.

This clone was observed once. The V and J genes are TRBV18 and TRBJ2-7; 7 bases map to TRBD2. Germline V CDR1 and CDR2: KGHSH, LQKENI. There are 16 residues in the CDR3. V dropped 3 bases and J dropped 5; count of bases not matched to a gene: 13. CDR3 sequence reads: CASSPTLAEGGDEQYF. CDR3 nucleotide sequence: TGTGCCAGCTCACCTACTCTAGCGGAGGGAGGTGACGAGCAGTACTTC.

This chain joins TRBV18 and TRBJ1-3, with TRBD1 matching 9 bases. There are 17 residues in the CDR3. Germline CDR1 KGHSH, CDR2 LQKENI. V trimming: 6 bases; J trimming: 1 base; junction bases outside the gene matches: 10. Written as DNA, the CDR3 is TGTGCCAGCTCGGCGCTAAAACAGGGGGCTTCTGGAAACACCATATATTTT. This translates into CASSALKQGASGNTIYF. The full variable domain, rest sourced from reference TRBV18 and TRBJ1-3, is NAGVMQNPRHLVRRRGQEARLRCSPMKGHSHVYWYRQLPEEGLKFMVYLQKENIIDESGMPKERFSAEFPKEGPSILRIQQVVRGDSAAYFCASSALKQGASGNTIYFGEGSWLTVV.

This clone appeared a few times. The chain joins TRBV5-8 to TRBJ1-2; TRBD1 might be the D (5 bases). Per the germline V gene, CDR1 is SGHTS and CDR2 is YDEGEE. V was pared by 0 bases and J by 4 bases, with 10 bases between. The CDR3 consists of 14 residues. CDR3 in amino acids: CASSLAQGVYGYTF. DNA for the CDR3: TGTGCCAGCAGCTTGGCCCAGGGTGTCTATGGCTACACCTTC.

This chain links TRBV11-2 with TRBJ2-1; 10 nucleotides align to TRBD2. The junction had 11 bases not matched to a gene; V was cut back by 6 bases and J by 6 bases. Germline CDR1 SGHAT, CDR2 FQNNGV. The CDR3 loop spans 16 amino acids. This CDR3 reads CASRPELAGVSNEQFF. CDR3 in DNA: TGTGCCAGCAGGCCCGAGCTAGCGGGAGTTTCCAATGAGCAGTTCTTC.

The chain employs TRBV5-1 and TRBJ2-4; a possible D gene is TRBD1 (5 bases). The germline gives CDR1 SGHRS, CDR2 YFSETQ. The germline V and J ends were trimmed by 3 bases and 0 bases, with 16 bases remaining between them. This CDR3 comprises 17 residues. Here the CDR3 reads CASSSGQIQIAKNIQYF. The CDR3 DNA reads TGCGCCAGCAGCTCCGGACAAATACAAATAGCCAAAAACATTCAGTACTTC.

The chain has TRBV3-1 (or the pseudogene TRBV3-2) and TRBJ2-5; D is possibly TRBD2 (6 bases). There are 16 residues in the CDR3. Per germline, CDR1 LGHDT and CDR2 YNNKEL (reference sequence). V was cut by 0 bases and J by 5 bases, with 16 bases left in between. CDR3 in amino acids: CASSQDASKREETQYF. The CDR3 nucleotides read TGTGCCAGCAGCCAAGACGCGTCAAAACGGGAGGAGACCCAGTACTTC.

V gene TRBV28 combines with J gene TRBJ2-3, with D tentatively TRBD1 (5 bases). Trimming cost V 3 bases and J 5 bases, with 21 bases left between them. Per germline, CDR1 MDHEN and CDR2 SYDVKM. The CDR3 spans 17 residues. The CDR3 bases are TGTGCCAGCAGTTTCCTGGGGCGCTCCCTAACGTTAGATACGCAGTATTTT. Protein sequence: CASSFLGRSLTLDTQYF. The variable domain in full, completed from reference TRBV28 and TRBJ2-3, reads DVKVTQSSRYLVKRTGEKVFLECVQDMDHENMFWYRQDPGLGLRLIYFSYDVKMKEKGDIPEGYSVSREKKERFSLILESASTNQTSMYLCASSFLGRSLTLDTQYFGPGTRLTVL.

The CDR3 here is CASSERLQRGYGYTF. The CDR3 region has the DNA TGTGCCAGCAGTGAGCGTCTCCAACGGGGCTATGGCTACACCTTC. The gene calls are TRBV6-1 and TRBJ1-2, with D uncertain. The germline CDR1 and CDR2 sequences are MNHNS and SASEGT. The V end lost 3 bases, the J end lost 4 bases, and 15 bases lay between the germline ends. The CDR3 sequence is 15 residues long.

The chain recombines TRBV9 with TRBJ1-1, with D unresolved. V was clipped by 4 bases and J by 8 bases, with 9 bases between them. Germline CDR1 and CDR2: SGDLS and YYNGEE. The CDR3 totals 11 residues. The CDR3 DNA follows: TGTGCCAGCAGCTCCCGTCGGGAAGCTTTCTTT. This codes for CASSSRREAFF.

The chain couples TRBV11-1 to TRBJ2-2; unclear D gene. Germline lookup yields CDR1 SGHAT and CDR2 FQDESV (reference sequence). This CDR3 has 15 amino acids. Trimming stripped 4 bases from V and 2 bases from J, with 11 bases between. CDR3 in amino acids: CASSSIAVNTGELFF. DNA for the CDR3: TGTGCCAGCAGCTCAATAGCTGTAAACACCGGGGAGCTGTTTTTT.

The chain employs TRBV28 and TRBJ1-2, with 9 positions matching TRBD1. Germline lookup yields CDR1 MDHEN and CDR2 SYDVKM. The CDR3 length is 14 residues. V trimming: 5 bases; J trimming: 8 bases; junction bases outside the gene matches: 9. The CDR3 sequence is CASSIIPGQGGYTF. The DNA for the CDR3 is TGTGCCAGCAGTATAATACCGGGACAGGGCGGCTACACCTTC.

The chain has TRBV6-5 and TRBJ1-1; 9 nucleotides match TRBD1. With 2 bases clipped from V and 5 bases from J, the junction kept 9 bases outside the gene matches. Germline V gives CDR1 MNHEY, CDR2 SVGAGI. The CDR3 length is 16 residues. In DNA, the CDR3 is TGTGCCAGCAGTTACGGGTCACAGGGGGCGAATACTGAAGCTTTCTTT. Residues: CASSYGSQGANTEAFF.

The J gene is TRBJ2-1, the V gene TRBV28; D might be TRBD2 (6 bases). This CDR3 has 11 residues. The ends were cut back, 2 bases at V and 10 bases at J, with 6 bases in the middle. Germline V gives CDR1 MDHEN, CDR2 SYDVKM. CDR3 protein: CASSLGREQFF. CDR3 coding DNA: TGTGCCAGCAGTTTAGGGAGGGAGCAGTTCTTC.

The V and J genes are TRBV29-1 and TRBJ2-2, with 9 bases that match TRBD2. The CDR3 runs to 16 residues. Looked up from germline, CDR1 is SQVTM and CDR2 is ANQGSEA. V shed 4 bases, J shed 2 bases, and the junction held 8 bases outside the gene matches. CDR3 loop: CSVVLAGSTNTGELFF. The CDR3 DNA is TGCAGCGTTGTCCTAGCGGGATCCACTAACACCGGGGAGCTGTTTTTT.